Shown below are 27 T cell receptor beta chains from a single sample sequenced in a study of T cells in Graves' hyperthyroidism and ophthalmopathy. Authors of the study amplified TCR beta CDR3 regions from RNA transcripts. Initially, a first-round RT-PCR of the TCR CDR3 employed the HTBI primer set. TCRdb re-analysed the multiplex PCR reads in MiXCR, keeping a single row per CDR3 protein. Of about 720,000 distinct CDR3 sequences detected, about a sixth appear once; the ten largest clones hold approximately 8.4%. The material sequenced was blood. The receptors come from a man between 18 and 29 years old with Graves' hyperthyroidism.

This chain uses TRBV6-1 with TRBJ2-7; D unclear. Germline assignment: CDR1 MNHNS and CDR2 SASEGT. This CDR3 region has 14 residues. The germline V and J ends were trimmed by 7 bases and 4 bases, with 17 bases remaining between them. CDR3 sequence reads: CASKPGPLLYEQYF. Here the CDR3 DNA reads TGTGCCAGCAAGCCAGGACCCCTCCTTTACGAGCAGTACTTC.

This clonotype has ten or more counts. This chain joins TRBV6-2 or TRBV6-3 and TRBJ2-2; D remains unclear. V was shortened by 0 bases and J by 7 bases, with 6 bases between the two germline ends. CDR1 is MNHEY, CDR2 SVGEGT, per germline. There are 13 residues in the CDR3. CDR3: CASSYSASGELFF. In DNA form, the CDR3 reads TGTGCCAGCAGTTACTCGGCTAGCGGGGAGCTGTTTTTT.

This clonotype was picked up a small number of times. This sequence joins TRBV28 and TRBJ2-1, with unresolved D. Germline assignment: CDR1 MDHEN and CDR2 SYDVKM. CDR3 length equals 10 residues. The CDR3 here is CVVEANEQFF. The CDR3 region has the DNA TGTGTCGTTGAGGCCAATGAGCAGTTCTTC.

Comment on this clonotype: A much larger clone differs by one base, so this may be a read error. The rearrangement links TRBV2 to TRBJ2-7; D is perhaps TRBD1 (6 bases). This CDR3 comprises 14 residues. Germline V gene data show CDR1 as SNHLY and CDR2 as FYNNEI. The CDR3 loop is CVSSERGTTYEQYF. The CDR3 region has the DNA TGTGTCAGCAGTGAAAGAGGGACAACCTACGAGCAGTACTTC.

The gene calls are TRBV6-1 and TRBJ1-3; D unresolved. V was trimmed by 7 bases and J by 4 bases, leaving 14 bases between them. CDR1 and CDR2 (germline): MNHNS, SASEGT. The CDR3 covers 14 residues. This CDR3 is CASTIGNAGNTIYF. The CDR3 DNA reads TGTGCCAGCACTATAGGGAATGCGGGAAACACCATATATTTT.

About this clonotype itself: This may stem from a read error, because a much larger clone lies one nucleotide away. This likely comes from a read error, as the CDR3 has no conserved phenylalanine or tryptophan at its end. The chain uses TRBV7-9 and TRBJ2-3; no firm D call. V lost 8 bases, J lost 2 bases, and 14 bases lay in between. CDR3 size: 14 residues. Germline CDR1 is SEHNR and CDR2 is FQNEAQ (reference sequence). Here the CDR3 reads CASCQYTPTDTQYL. For the CDR3, the DNA is TGTGCCAGCTGTCAATACACACCCACAGATACGCAGTATCTT.

This clonotype was picked up a small number of times. The chain combines TRBV24-1 with TRBJ2-2, with TRBD2 as a possible D gene (5 bases). V was cut by 6 bases and J by 5 bases, with 21 bases left in between. Germline assignment: CDR1 KGHDR and CDR2 SFDVKD. The CDR3 consists of 17 residues. As DNA, the CDR3 is TGTGCCACCAGTAGTATCCGGCCTCGGGGTGTGACCGGGGAGCTGTTTTTT. This codes for CATSSIRPRGVTGELFF.

Many counts were recorded for this clonotype. The chain has TRBV14 and TRBJ2-1; TRBD2 matches 9 bases. CDR1 and CDR2 (germline): SGHDN, FVKESK. V was pared by 5 bases and J by 2 bases, with 7 bases of the junction left unmatched. There are 16 residues in the CDR3. The CDR3 is CASSIQREVTYNEQFF. CDR3 in DNA: TGTGCCAGCAGCATCCAGCGGGAGGTCACCTACAATGAGCAGTTCTTC. Supplemented by reference TRBV14 and TRBJ2-1, the full variable domain reads EAGVTQFPSHSVIEKGQTVTLRCDPISGHDNLYWYRRVMGKEIKFLLHFVKESKQDESGMPNNRFLAERTGGTYSTLKVQPAELEDSGVYFCASSIQREVTYNEQFFGPGTRLTVL.

The rearrangement links TRBV2 to TRBJ1-5; D may be TRBD1 (6 bases). The CDR3 is 15 amino acids. Trimming took 6 bases from V and 2 from J, leaving 14 bases between them. CDR1 and CDR2 from the germline V gene are SNHLY and FYNNEI. CDR3: CASRITGYGNQPQHF. For the CDR3, the DNA is TGTGCCAGCAGGATAACAGGGTACGGCAATCAGCCCCAGCATTTT.

This chain connects TRBV6-2 or TRBV6-3 to TRBJ2-5; D is possibly TRBD2 (6 bases). CDR1 is MNHEY and CDR2 is SVGEGT in the germline V gene. Trimming shortened V by 5 bases and J by 4 bases, and 14 bases separated the two germline ends. The length of the CDR3 is 14 residues. The CDR3 DNA reads TGTGCCAGCAGTGTTGGGGGGTTGGGAGAGACCCAGTACTTC. Translating it yields CASSVGGLGETQYF.

The chain joins TRBV20-1 to TRBJ2-7, with 7 bases fitting TRBD1. V trimming: 4 bases; J trimming: 2 bases; junction bases outside the gene matches: 8. CDR3 length: 14 amino acids. The germline V gene has CDR1 DFQATT and CDR2 SNEGSKA (reference sequence). As DNA, the CDR3 is TGCAGTGCTACCACACCCAGGGGGACCTACGAGCAGTACTTC. Encoded protein: CSATTPRGTYEQYF.

This clonotype was recorded at least ten times. The rearrangement joins TRBV2 to TRBJ1-1, with D maybe TRBD1 (6 bases). CDR1 and CDR2 (germline): SNHLY, FYNNEI. V lost 11 bases and J 6 bases, leaving 10 bases between the germline ends. This CDR3 has 10 residues. CDR3 in amino acids: CALGAAEAFF. The CDR3 DNA reads TGTGCCTTGGGGGCAGCTGAAGCTTTCTTT.

This clonotype was counted at least ten times. The chain links TRBV12-3 or TRBV12-4 to TRBJ2-7; D gene ambiguous. V lost 2 bases, J lost 5 bases, and 22 bases lay in between. The CDR3 loop spans 17 amino acids. The CDR3: CASSLMGSSLLVHEQYF. CDR3 nucleotides: TGTGCCAGCAGTTTAATGGGCAGCTCCCTCCTTGTCCACGAGCAGTACTTC.

This clonotype was seen only a few times. The rearrangement links TRBV4-1 to TRBJ2-3; D unclear. V dropped 0 bases and J dropped 2 bases, with 18 bases sitting between them. This CDR3 region has 18 residues. Per germline, CDR1 MGHRA and CDR2 YSYEKL. This CDR3 reads CASSQDNLGPTVTDTQYF. CDR3 DNA sequence: TGCGCCAGCAGCCAAGATAATCTGGGCCCGACTGTCACAGATACGCAGTATTTT.

This clonotype has at least ten counts. The chain has TRBV28 and TRBJ2-3; the D gene is possibly TRBD2 (5 bases). There are 20 residues in the CDR3. Germline V CDR1 and CDR2: MDHEN, SYDVKM. Trimming stripped 7 bases from V and 0 bases from J, with 29 bases between. In DNA form, the CDR3 reads TGTGCCAGCACCCAACCAGATGACGTCGCAGCGGCTACTAGCACAGATACGCAGTATTTT. Translating it yields CASTQPDDVAAATSTDTQYF. The variable domain in full, with the rest retrieved from reference TRBV28 and TRBJ2-3, is DVKVTQSSRYLVKRTGEKVFLECVQDMDHENMFWYRQDPGLGLRLIYFSYDVKMKEKGDIPEGYSVSREKKERFSLILESASTNQTSMYLCASTQPDDVAAATSTDTQYFGPGTRLTVL.

The CDR3 loop is CASSLLGGSFSGNTIYF. In DNA form, the CDR3 reads TGTGCCAGCAGCTTACTGGGCGGTTCCTTCTCTGGAAACACCATATATTTT. V and J are TRBV7-6 and TRBJ1-3; no firm D call. The length of the CDR3 is 17 residues. Trimming pared 2 bases from V and 0 bases from J, leaving 14 bases between. Germline CDR1 is SGHVS and CDR2 is FNYEAQ.

The chain employs TRBV2 and TRBJ2-2; 9 nucleotides match TRBD1. The CDR3 runs 15 residues. Germline V gene data show CDR1 as SNHLY and CDR2 as FYNNEI. J was trimmed by 4 bases and V by 5 bases; bases with no gene match: 5. In nucleotides, the CDR3 is TGTGCCAGCAGTAGGACAGGGGTCCTCACCGGGGAGCTGTTTTTT. Translation: CASSRTGVLTGELFF.

There are a few counts of this clonotype. The J gene is TRBJ1-1, the V gene TRBV7-9, with D possibly TRBD1 on 5 matching bases. V was pared by 5 bases and J by 3 bases, with 10 bases between. The CDR3 is 13 residues long. CDR1 is SEHNR, CDR2 FQNEAQ, per germline (reference sequence). The CDR3 sequence is CASSKGRDTEAFF. The CDR3 DNA reads TGTGCCAGCAGCAAGGGACGGGACACTGAAGCTTTCTTT.

This chain's CDR3 is CASSAAGGSGISEQYF. The DNA of the CDR3 is TGTGCCAGTAGTGCCGCCGGTGGTAGCGGGATTAGCGAGCAGTACTTC. The chain links TRBV19 to TRBJ2-7; 8 bases align to TRBD2. CDR1 and CDR2 (germline): LNHDA, SQIVND (reference sequence). The CDR3 totals 16 residues. V lost 5 bases to trimming and J lost 6 bases; unmatched junction nucleotides: 15.

This clonotype showed up just a few times. The gene calls are TRBV5-1 and TRBJ1-3; D ambiguous. CDR3 length equals 14 residues. Germline values: CDR1 SGHRS, CDR2 YFSETQ. Trimming left V 4 bases short and J 2 bases short, with 10 bases between. CDR3 DNA sequence: TGCGCCAGCAGCGGACGGGGTACTGGAAACACCATATATTTT. As protein: CASSGRGTGNTIYF.

The chain carries TRBV12-3 or TRBV12-4 and TRBJ1-2; D unclear. Between the trimmed V and J ends, which lost 1 base and 13 bases, there was a span of 13 bases. This CDR3 comprises 12 residues. The CDR3: CASSLGRSVRTF. The CDR3 DNA follows: TGTGCCAGCAGTTTAGGACGGAGTGTACGCACCTTC.

This clonotype was counted between two and nine times. J is TRBJ1-1 and V is TRBV4-1; 7 bases map to TRBD1. V was clipped by 2 bases and J by 7 bases; unmatched bases: 7. Germline values: CDR1 MGHRA, CDR2 YSYEKL. The CDR3 extends over 14 amino acids. This CDR3 reads CASSQPTGRNEAFF. DNA of the CDR3: TGCGCCAGCAGCCAACCGACAGGGAGGAATGAAGCTTTCTTT.

This clonotype came up many times. J is TRBJ2-7 and V is TRBV5-8; D is uncertain. Between the trimmed V and J ends, which lost 3 bases and 2 bases, there was a span of 6 bases. Germline lookup yields CDR1 SGHTS and CDR2 YDEGEE. CDR3 length: 12 amino acids. The CDR3 reads CASSYTPYEQYF. The CDR3 bases are TGTGCCAGCAGCTACACGCCCTACGAGCAGTACTTC.

In DNA, the CDR3 is TGTGCCAGCAGTTACTCCAGGAAAGGGACCTACGAGCAGTACTTC. Its translation: CASSYSRKGTYEQYF. The chain has TRBV6-5 and TRBJ2-7, with D uncertain. V lost 0 bases, J lost 2 bases, and 11 bases lay in between. The germline CDR1 and CDR2 sequences are MNHEY and SVGAGI. This CDR3 region has 15 residues.

The chain has TRBV25-1 and TRBJ2-1, with TRBD2 matching over 7 bases. CDR1 is MGHDK and CDR2 is SYGVNS in the germline V gene. Trimming removed 0 bases from V and 15 bases from J; junction bases left unmatched: 17. CDR3 length: 16 residues. CDR3 sequence: CASSEYIGREATMRFF. CDR3 in DNA: TGTGCCAGCAGTGAATATATTGGCCGGGAGGCGACGATGCGGTTCTTC. The variable domain in full, with the rest retrieved from reference TRBV25-1 and TRBJ2-1, is EADIYQTPRYLVIGTGKKITLECSQTMGHDKMYWYQQDPGMELHLIHYSYGVNSTEKGDLSSESTVSRIRTEHFPLTLESARPSHTSQYLCASSEYIGREATMRFFGPGTRLTVL.

This clonotype was seen repeatedly, ten times or more. The chain combines TRBV6-5 with TRBJ1-5; D is undetermined. The CDR3 spans 13 residues. The V end was cut by 2 bases, the J end by 9 bases, with 11 bases between. CDR1 and CDR2 from the germline V gene are MNHEY and SVGAGI. For the CDR3, the DNA is TGTGCCAGCAGTTACGGCAGCCATGGGCCCCAGCATTTT. Translating gives CASSYGSHGPQHF.

This clonotype was counted ten times or more. The chain joins TRBV7-9 to TRBJ1-4; D perhaps matches TRBD1 (5 bases). V was clipped by 4 bases and J by 8 bases, with 14 bases between them. This CDR3 has 14 residues. Germline V gives CDR1 SEHNR, CDR2 FQNEAQ (reference sequence). DNA for the CDR3: TGTGCCAGCAGCTCTGCGGGGACGTCCGAAAAACTGTTTTTT. Its translation: CASSSAGTSEKLFF.